This entry is about one TCR beta chain. The sample comes from a study of blood T cell repertoires in COVID-19. Whole-study context: From the United States, Italy and Spain came samples of acute and convalescent COVID-19.

Original data processing: Reference gene primer amplification gave estimated nucleated cell counts. Sequencing used immunoSEQ multiplex PCR; TCRdb keeps in-frame clones, though not all of them. V and J calls plus clone size are reproduced from that table; the DNA served to infer D and trimming. The sample lists approximately 300,000 clones; about 82% were seen once. CDR1 and CDR2 (germline): SEHNR, FQNEAQ (reference sequence). Trimming cost V 5 bases and J 1 base; bases outside gene matches: 7. CDR3 length equals 15 residues. This sequence was found in a woman in her 50s with acute or convalescent COVID-19. Specimen: peripheral blood. The chain has TRBV7-9 and TRBJ2-5; 7 bases fit TRBD1. CDR3 loop: CASSTTDRSQETQYF. In DNA form, the CDR3 reads TGTGCCAGCAGCACTACGGACAGGAGCCAAGAGACCCAGTACTTC.